Below, one T cell receptor beta chain is given with its context. As yet, its antigen is unknown. The CDR3 length is 11 residues. The germline V gene encodes CDR1 DFQATT and CDR2 SNEGSKA (reference sequence). The data were obtained in a study of T cells after posttransplantation cyclophosphamide. TCRdb keeps only in-frame clones here, not all; method: immunoSEQ multiplex PCR. The sample shows around 34,000 clones, none of them appearing just once. Study-wide findings and caveats: Tissue-infiltrating T cells from skin or gut overlapped little with blood T cells. Later post-transplant blood repertoires were often dominated by donor CD8+ memory clones.

The sequenced material came from PBMCs. This TCR was sampled from a woman between 50 and 59 years old in good health and a related stem cell transplant donor. J is TRBJ2-7 and V is TRBV20-1, with 7 bases that match TRBD2. The CDR3: CVAGVSYEQYF. The CDR3 nucleotides are TGCGTGGCGGGGGTCTCCTACGAGCAGTACTTC.